What follows are 30 T cell receptor beta chains derived from one specimen sequenced in a study of blood T cell repertoires in COVID-19. TCRdb keeps only in-frame clones here, not all; method: immunoSEQ multiplex PCR. The sample consists of about 49,000 clones, 90% to 95% of them appearing once. The sample taken for sequencing was peripheral blood. The receptors here all came from a human donor in a cohort sampled during active COVID-19.

The table lists this clone with a count of one. This chain connects TRBV28 to TRBJ1-4; D call uncertain. V was cut by 5 bases and J by 0 bases, with 7 bases left in between. This CDR3 is built from 14 residues. Germline values: CDR1 MDHEN, CDR2 SYDVKM. CDR3 residues: CASSRPSTNEKLFF. DNA of the CDR3: TGTGCCAGCAGTCGTCCCTCAACTAATGAAAAACTGTTTTTT.

The genes are TRBV18 and TRBJ2-2; 7 nucleotides line up with TRBD2. Germline CDR1 KGHSH, CDR2 LQKENI. The CDR3 contains 15 residues. The J segment lost 1 base and the V segment lost 8 bases, leaving 7 bases of the junction unmatched. Written as DNA, the CDR3 is TGTGCCAGCCCGAACCGCGGGGGGAACACCGGGGAGCTGTTTTTT. It yields the protein CASPNRGGNTGELFF.

The genes are TRBV27 and TRBJ2-7; D not certain. Trimming pared 5 bases from V and 4 bases from J, leaving 12 bases between. The CDR3 consists of 13 residues. Germline assignment: CDR1 MNHEY and CDR2 SMNVEV (reference sequence). Here the CDR3 reads CASSPCSYYEQYV. The CDR3 DNA reads as TGTGCCAGCAGTCCCTGTAGTTATTACGAGCAGTACGTC.

This chain uses TRBV5-1 with TRBJ2-1; no firm D call. CDR3 length equals 16 residues. Germline lookup yields CDR1 SGHRS and CDR2 YFSETQ. Trimming cost V 0 bases and J 0 bases, with 10 bases left between them. The CDR3 loop is CASSLAFDSSYNEQFF. As DNA, the CDR3 is TGCGCCAGCAGCTTGGCTTTCGATAGCTCCTACAATGAGCAGTTCTTC.

The chain is built from TRBV19 and TRBJ2-1; no definite D call. The germline V gene has CDR1 LNHDA and CDR2 SQIVND (reference sequence). Trimming took off 3 bases at V and 3 bases at J, with 9 bases between the two ends. CDR3 length equals 14 residues. The CDR3 is CASSMVGRYNEQFF. In DNA, the CDR3 is TGTGCCAGTAGTATGGTGGGCCGCTACAATGAGCAGTTCTTC.

The rearrangement uses TRBV28 and TRBJ2-5; 7 nucleotides align to TRBD2. The CDR3 has 14 amino acids. V gave up 2 bases and J gave up 4 bases; unmatched junction bases: 4. Germline CDR1 reads MDHEN; CDR2 reads SYDVKM. CDR3 residues: CASSLTGGGETQYF. The CDR3 DNA sequence: TGTGCCAGCAGTTTAACGGGAGGTGGAGAGACCCAGTACTTC. Combining the CDR3 with reference TRBV28 and TRBJ2-5 gives the whole variable domain DVKVTQSSRYLVKRTGEKVFLECVQDMDHENMFWYRQDPGLGLRLIYFSYDVKMKEKGDIPEGYSVSREKKERFSLILESASTNQTSMYLCASSLTGGGETQYFGPGTRLLVL.

The rearrangement links TRBV6-5 to TRBJ2-1; TRBD2 might be the D (6 bases). The CDR3 consists of 11 residues. V was shortened by 8 bases and J by 5 bases, with 7 bases between the two germline ends. The germline V gene encodes CDR1 MNHEY and CDR2 SVGAGI. CDR3 in amino acids: CASGLHNEQFF. CDR3 in DNA: TGTGCCAGCGGACTACACAATGAGCAGTTCTTC.

The rearrangement joins TRBV6-5 to TRBJ1-3; 7 nucleotides agree with TRBD1. This CDR3 region has 13 residues. V lost 8 bases and J lost 3; bases outside the gene matches: 4. Germline V lookup: CDR1 MNHEY, CDR2 SVGAGI. The CDR3 spells CASARTGGNTIYF. The CDR3, as DNA: TGTGCCAGCGCCCGGACAGGTGGAAACACCATATATTTT.

The chain couples TRBV3-1 (or the pseudogene TRBV3-2) to TRBJ2-5; D is possibly TRBD2 (5 bases). This CDR3 comprises 16 residues. Germline lookup yields CDR1 LGHDT and CDR2 YNNKEL (reference sequence). V was clipped by 0 bases and J by 2 bases, with 13 bases between them. The CDR3 bases are TGTGCCAGCAGCCAAGATATGGAGGCCGGACAAGAGACCCAGTACTTC. The encoded protein is CASSQDMEAGQETQYF.

This chain uses TRBV19 with TRBJ1-5; tentative D call: TRBD1 (5 bases). Germline V CDR1 and CDR2: LNHDA, SQIVND (reference sequence). The CDR3 covers 14 residues. With 4 bases removed from V and 5 bases from J, the gap between germline ends came to 12 bases. In DNA, the CDR3 is TGTGCCAGTAGTACTGTCGGGGGTGATCAGCCCCAGCATTTT. Translating gives CASSTVGGDQPQHF.

This clone appeared a single time. This rearrangement joins TRBV5-1 to TRBJ1-3, with unresolved D. The V end lost 0 bases, the J end lost 4 bases, and 14 bases lay between the germline ends. The CDR3 spans 16 residues. Germline assignment: CDR1 SGHRS and CDR2 YFSETQ. The CDR3 here is CASSLDQRVYGNTIYF. CDR3 bases: TGCGCCAGCAGCTTGGATCAGAGGGTTTACGGAAACACCATATATTTT.

The gene calls are TRBV28 and TRBJ2-3; a weak D match, TRBD1 (6 bases). V lost 5 bases and J lost 7, with 16 bases in between. This CDR3 has 14 amino acids. Germline CDR1 MDHEN, CDR2 SYDVKM. The CDR3 DNA is TGTGCCAGCAGTCCGATACAGGGTTGGTATACGCAGTATTTT. It is translated as CASSPIQGWYTQYF.

The chain has TRBV5-8 and TRBJ2-7, with a tentative D call TRBD1 (6 bases). There are 14 residues in the CDR3. V gave up 4 bases and J gave up 7 bases, with 18 bases separating them. CDR1 SGHTS and CDR2 YDEGEE come from the germline V gene. The CDR3 sequence: CASSNYRDTLEQYF. The CDR3, as DNA: TGTGCCAGCAGCAATTACCGGGACACCTTAGAGCAGTACTTC.

The chain uses TRBV6-5 and TRBJ2-3; D may be TRBD1 (5 bases). This CDR3 has 14 amino acids. V lost 6 bases, J lost 2 bases, and 12 bases lay in between. Germline V lookup: CDR1 MNHEY, CDR2 SVGAGI. Here the CDR3 reads CASSRDSITDTQYF. CDR3 DNA sequence: TGTGCCAGCAGCCGCGACAGTATCACAGATACGCAGTATTTT.

This chain joins TRBV3-1 (or the pseudogene TRBV3-2) and TRBJ1-3; possibly TRBD1 for D (5 bases). The CDR3 has 13 residues. The V and J ends lost 8 bases and 0 bases respectively, with 8 bases between them. Per the germline V gene, CDR1 is LGHDT and CDR2 is YNNKEL (reference sequence). The CDR3 DNA follows: TGTGCCAGCCGACAGAGCTCTGGAAACACCATATATTTT. Translating gives CASRQSSGNTIYF.

The chain is built from TRBV30 and TRBJ1-2; possibly TRBD1 for D (5 bases). Germline assignment: CDR1 GTSNPN and CDR2 SVGIG (reference sequence). This CDR3 comprises 12 residues. The V gene lost 2 bases and the J gene lost 8 bases, with 12 bases spanning the gap. Written as DNA, the CDR3 is TGTGCCTGGAGTCCAGGGATGGGAGGCTACACCTTC. This codes for CAWSPGMGGYTF.

V usage is TRBV11-2 and J usage is TRBJ2-7; D call uncertain. The CDR3 sequence is 11 residues long. Germline V CDR1 and CDR2: SGHAT, FQNNGV. The V end was cut by 2 bases, the J end by 8 bases, with 7 bases between. CDR3 protein: CASSLSVQQYV. In nucleotides, the CDR3 is TGTGCCAGCAGCTTATCGGTTCAGCAGTACGTC.

The V call is TRBV15, the J call TRBJ2-1; TRBD1 matches 12 bases. This CDR3 region has 16 residues. The germline V gene has CDR1 LNHNV and CDR2 YYDKDF (reference sequence). V was clipped by 3 bases and J by 10 bases; unmatched bases: 10. Here the CDR3 reads CATSSRTGTGGGEQFF. CDR3 coding DNA: TGTGCCACCAGCAGTCGGACCGGGACAGGGGGCGGGGAGCAGTTCTTC.

This clone came up a few times. The chain joins TRBV27 to TRBJ2-2; D not resolved. The germline V gene encodes CDR1 MNHEY and CDR2 SMNVEV (reference sequence). The CDR3 is 11 amino acids. The V end lost 4 bases, the J end lost 5 bases, and 2 bases lay between the germline ends. CDR3 DNA sequence: TGTGCCAGCAGTTCTACCGGGGAGCTGTTTTTT. It codes for CASSSTGELFF.

The chain links TRBV19 to TRBJ2-3; D not certain. From germline, CDR1 is LNHDA and CDR2 SQIVND (reference sequence). V lost 7 bases, J lost 1 base, and 3 bases lay in between. The CDR3 extends over 11 amino acids. This CDR3 is CASIGTDTQYF. The CDR3 nucleotides read TGTGCCAGTATCGGCACAGATACGCAGTATTTT.

V usage is TRBV10-3 and J usage is TRBJ2-1; TRBD1 agrees at 7 bases. With V trimmed by 4 bases and J by 0 bases, 9 bases remained unmatched. The CDR3 loop spans 17 amino acids. The germline CDR1 and CDR2 sequences are ENHRY and SYGVKD. The CDR3 loop is CAISAQEQGSSYNEQFF. CDR3 DNA sequence: TGTGCCATCAGTGCCCAAGAACAGGGGAGCTCCTACAATGAGCAGTTCTTC.

This clone showed up just once. This chain connects TRBV5-4 to TRBJ1-2; 7 bases line up with TRBD1. The germline V gene has CDR1 SGHNT and CDR2 YYREEE (reference sequence). The CDR3 loop spans 16 amino acids. Trimming cost V 6 bases and J 3 bases; bases outside gene matches: 14. This CDR3 reads CASTDRRQGRYYGYTF. The CDR3 DNA reads as TGTGCCAGCACCGATCGTAGACAGGGAAGGTACTATGGCTACACCTTC.

The gene calls are TRBV11-2 and TRBJ2-3; 7 bases map to TRBD2. From germline, CDR1 is SGHAT and CDR2 FQNNGV. Trimming took 1 base from V and 2 from J; bases not matched to a gene: 3. CDR3 length: 15 amino acids. This CDR3 reads CASSLASGNTDTQYF. The CDR3 DNA sequence: TGTGCCAGCAGCTTAGCTAGCGGCAACACAGATACGCAGTATTTT.

The genes are TRBV2 and TRBJ2-6; D may be TRBD1 (5 bases). Trimming pared 8 bases from V and 0 bases from J, leaving 11 bases between. The CDR3 length is 15 residues. Germline CDR1 is SNHLY and CDR2 is FYNNEI. The DNA for the CDR3 is TGTGCCAGCCTAGGACAAAACTCTGGGGCCAACGTCCTGACTTTC. Its protein product is CASLGQNSGANVLTF.

V is TRBV5-4 and J is TRBJ1-2; TRBD1 aligns across 7 bases. V was clipped by 5 bases and J by 6 bases; unmatched bases: 16. The CDR3 has 16 amino acids. Germline lookup yields CDR1 SGHNT and CDR2 YYREEE (reference sequence). For the CDR3, the DNA is TGTGCCAGCAGTCAAGGGGGCGGTTGGAGGGAAAATGGCTACACCTTC. This gives the protein CASSQGGGWRENGYTF.

This chain links TRBV7-2 with TRBJ2-2; 14 bases map to TRBD2. The CDR3 totals 16 residues. The germline V gene has CDR1 SGHTA and CDR2 FQGNSA. The ends lost 5 bases at V and 7 bases at J; junction bases unmatched: 6. CDR3 loop: CASSPRLAGGIGELFF. Here the CDR3 DNA reads TGTGCCAGCAGCCCCCGACTAGCGGGGGGGATCGGGGAGCTGTTTTTT. Supplemented by reference TRBV7-2 and TRBJ2-2, the full variable domain reads GAGVSQSPSNKVTEKGKDVELRCDPISGHTALYWYRQSLGQGLEFLIYFQGNSAPDKSGLPSDRFSAERTGGSVSTLTIQRTQQEDSAVYLCASSPRLAGGIGELFFGEGSRLTVL.

V and J are TRBV29-1 and TRBJ2-7; 8 bases fit TRBD1. CDR1 and CDR2 from the germline V gene are SQVTM and ANQGSEA. The CDR3 length is 14 residues. Trimming at V came to 6 bases and at J to 4 bases, leaving 11 bases not matched to a gene. The CDR3 coding sequence is TGCAGCGTGCAACCAGGGGGCTCAAGGTACGAGCAGTACTTC. Translating it yields CSVQPGGSRYEQYF.

CDR3 sequence: CASSPWGGDPYTDTQYF. The CDR3, as DNA: TGTGCCAGCAGCCCTTGGGGAGGGGACCCTTACACAGATACGCAGTATTTT. The chain carries TRBV21-1 and TRBJ2-3; TRBD2 is taken as the D call from the table, unchecked against the DNA. TRBV21-1 is marked as a pseudogene. The CDR3 consists of 17 residues.

V usage is TRBV28 and J usage is TRBJ2-7; 8 bases are a match to TRBD1. V shed 7 bases, J shed 3 bases, and the junction held 8 bases outside the gene matches. CDR3 length: 14 amino acids. The germline CDR1 and CDR2 sequences are MDHEN and SYDVKM. This CDR3 reads CASIDRGSLYEQYF. CDR3 coding DNA: TGTGCCAGCATCGACAGGGGATCCCTCTACGAGCAGTACTTC. Drawing the rest from reference TRBV28 and TRBJ2-7, the complete variable domain is DVKVTQSSRYLVKRTGEKVFLECVQDMDHENMFWYRQDPGLGLRLIYFSYDVKMKEKGDIPEGYSVSREKKERFSLILESASTNQTSMYLCASIDRGSLYEQYFGPGTRLTVT.

J is TRBJ2-6 and V is TRBV4-3; the D is unclear. The germline CDR1 and CDR2 sequences are LGHNA and YSLEER. Trimming shortened V by 0 bases and J by 0 bases, and 6 bases separated the two germline ends. This CDR3 has 16 residues. The CDR3 reads CASSQDQNSGANVLTF. In DNA form, the CDR3 reads TGCGCCAGCAGCCAAGATCAAAACTCTGGGGCCAACGTCCTGACTTTC.